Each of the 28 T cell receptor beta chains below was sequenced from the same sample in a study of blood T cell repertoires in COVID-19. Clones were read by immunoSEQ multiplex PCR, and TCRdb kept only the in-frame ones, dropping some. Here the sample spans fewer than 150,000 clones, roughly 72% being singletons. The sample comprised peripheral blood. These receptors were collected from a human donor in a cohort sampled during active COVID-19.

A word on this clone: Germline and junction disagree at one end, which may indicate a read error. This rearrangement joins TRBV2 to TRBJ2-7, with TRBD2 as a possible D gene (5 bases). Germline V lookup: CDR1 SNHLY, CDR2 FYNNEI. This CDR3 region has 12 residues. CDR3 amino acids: CASSGRRPEEDF. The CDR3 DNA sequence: TGTGCCAGCAGTGGTCGACGGCCGGAGGAAGACTTC.

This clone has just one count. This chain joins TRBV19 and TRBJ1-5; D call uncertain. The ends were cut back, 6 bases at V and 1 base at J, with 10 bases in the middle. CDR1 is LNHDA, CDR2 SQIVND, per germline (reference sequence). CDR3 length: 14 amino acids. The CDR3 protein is CASSSQLSNQPQHF. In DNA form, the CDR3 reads TGTGCCAGTAGCTCCCAGTTGAGCAATCAGCCCCAGCATTTT.

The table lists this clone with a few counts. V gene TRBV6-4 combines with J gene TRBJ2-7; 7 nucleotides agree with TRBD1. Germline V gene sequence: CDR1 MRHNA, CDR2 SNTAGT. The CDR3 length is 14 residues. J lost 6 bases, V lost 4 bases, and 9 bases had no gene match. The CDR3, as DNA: TGTGCCAGCAGTGGCCAGGGGGAACTTTGCGAGCAGTACTTC. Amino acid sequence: CASSGQGELCEQYF.

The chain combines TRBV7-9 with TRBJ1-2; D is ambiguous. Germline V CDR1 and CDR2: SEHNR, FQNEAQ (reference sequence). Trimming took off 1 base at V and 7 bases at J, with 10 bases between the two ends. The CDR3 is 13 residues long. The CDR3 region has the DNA TGTGCCAGCAGCTTAGAGGTGGGCAGTGGCTACACCTTC. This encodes CASSLEVGSGYTF.

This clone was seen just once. Here the CDR3 DNA reads TGTGCCAGCGGAACAAGGGACATACCTTCACCAACTAATGAAAAACTGTTTTTT. Residues: CASGTRDIPSPTNEKLFF. This sequence joins TRBV5-6 and TRBJ1-4, with D possibly being TRBD1 (6 bases). Germline CDR1 reads SGHDT; CDR2 reads YYEEEE. V was shortened by 7 bases and J by 0 bases, with 22 bases between the two germline ends. CDR3 length: 18 amino acids.

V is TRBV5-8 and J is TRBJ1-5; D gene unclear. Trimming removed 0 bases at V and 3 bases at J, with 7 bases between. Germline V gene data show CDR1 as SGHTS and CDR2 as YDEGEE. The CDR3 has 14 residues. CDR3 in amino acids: CASSLAGYNQPQHF. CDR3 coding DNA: TGTGCCAGCAGCTTGGCAGGTTACAATCAGCCCCAGCATTTT.

The CDR3 protein is CASSMKRLSSYNEQFF. CDR3 sequence (DNA): TGTGCCAGTAGTATGAAGCGGCTGAGCTCCTACAATGAGCAGTTCTTC. The chain uses TRBV19 and TRBJ2-1; tentatively, D is TRBD2 (5 bases). CDR3 length: 16 amino acids. Per germline, CDR1 LNHDA and CDR2 SQIVND (reference sequence). Trimming shortened V by 3 bases and J by 0 bases, and 12 bases separated the two germline ends.

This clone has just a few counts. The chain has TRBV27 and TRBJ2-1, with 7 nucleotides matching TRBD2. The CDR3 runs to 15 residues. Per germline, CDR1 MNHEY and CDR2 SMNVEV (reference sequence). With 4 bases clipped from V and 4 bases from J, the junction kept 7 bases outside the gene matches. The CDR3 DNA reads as TGTGCCAGCAGTTACGACCTAGCGGCTTACAATGAGCAGTTCTTC. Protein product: CASSYDLAAYNEQFF.

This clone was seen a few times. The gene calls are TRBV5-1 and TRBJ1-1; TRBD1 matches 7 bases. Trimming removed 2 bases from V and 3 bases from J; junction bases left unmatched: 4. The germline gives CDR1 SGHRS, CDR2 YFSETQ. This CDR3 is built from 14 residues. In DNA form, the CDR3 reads TGCGCCAGCAGCTTAGGGGGCCTGGACACTGAAGCTTTCTTT. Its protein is CASSLGGLDTEAFF.

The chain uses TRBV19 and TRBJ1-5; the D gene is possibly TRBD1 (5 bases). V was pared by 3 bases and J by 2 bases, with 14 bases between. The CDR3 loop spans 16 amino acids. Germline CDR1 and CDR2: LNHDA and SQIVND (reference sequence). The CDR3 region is CASSIGGALGNQPQHF. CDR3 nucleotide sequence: TGTGCCAGTAGTATCGGAGGGGCCCTCGGCAATCAGCCCCAGCATTTT.

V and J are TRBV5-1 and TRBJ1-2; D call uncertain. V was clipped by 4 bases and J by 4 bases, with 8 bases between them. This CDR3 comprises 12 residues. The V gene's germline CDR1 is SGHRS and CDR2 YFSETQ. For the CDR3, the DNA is TGCGCCAGCAGCGAGGATAGCTATGGCTACACCTTC. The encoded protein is CASSEDSYGYTF.

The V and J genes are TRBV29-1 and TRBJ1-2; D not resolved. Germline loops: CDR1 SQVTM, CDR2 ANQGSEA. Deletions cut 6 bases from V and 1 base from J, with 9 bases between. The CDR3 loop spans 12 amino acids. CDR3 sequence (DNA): TGCAGCGTCCAACGGGGTAACTATGGCTACACCTTC. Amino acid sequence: CSVQRGNYGYTF.

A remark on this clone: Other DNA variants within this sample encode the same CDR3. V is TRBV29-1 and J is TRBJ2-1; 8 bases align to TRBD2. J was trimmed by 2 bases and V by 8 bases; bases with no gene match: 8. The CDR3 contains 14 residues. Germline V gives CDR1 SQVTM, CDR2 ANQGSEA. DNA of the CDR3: TGCAGCCCCCTCGGGGGGGATGCCTACAATGAGCAGTTCTTC. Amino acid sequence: CSPLGGDAYNEQFF.

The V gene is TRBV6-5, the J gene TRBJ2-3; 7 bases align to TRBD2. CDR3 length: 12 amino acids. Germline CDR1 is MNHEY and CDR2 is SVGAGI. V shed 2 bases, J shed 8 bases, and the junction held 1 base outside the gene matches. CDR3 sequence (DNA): TGTGCCAGCAGTTACGGGGAGGGTACGCAGTATTTT. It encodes CASSYGEGTQYF.

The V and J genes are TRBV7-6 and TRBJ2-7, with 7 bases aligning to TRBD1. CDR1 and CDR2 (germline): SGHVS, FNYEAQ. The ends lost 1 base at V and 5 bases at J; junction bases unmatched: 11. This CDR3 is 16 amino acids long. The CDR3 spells CASSLEVATGVNEQYF. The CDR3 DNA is TGTGCCAGCAGCTTAGAGGTGGCCACAGGGGTTAACGAGCAGTACTTC.

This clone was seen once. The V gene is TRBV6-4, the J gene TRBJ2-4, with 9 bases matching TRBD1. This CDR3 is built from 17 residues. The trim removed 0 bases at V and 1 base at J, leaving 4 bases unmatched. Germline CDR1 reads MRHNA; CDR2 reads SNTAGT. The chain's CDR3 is CASSDSSGTGAKNIQYF. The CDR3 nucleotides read TGTGCCAGCAGTGACTCGAGCGGGACAGGGGCCAAAAACATTCAGTACTTC.

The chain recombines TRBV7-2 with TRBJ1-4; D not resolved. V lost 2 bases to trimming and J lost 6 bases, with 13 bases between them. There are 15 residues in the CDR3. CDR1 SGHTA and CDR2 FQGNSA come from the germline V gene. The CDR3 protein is CASSLMAGWDEKLFF. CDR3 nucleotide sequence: TGTGCCAGCAGCTTAATGGCGGGATGGGATGAAAAACTGTTTTTT.

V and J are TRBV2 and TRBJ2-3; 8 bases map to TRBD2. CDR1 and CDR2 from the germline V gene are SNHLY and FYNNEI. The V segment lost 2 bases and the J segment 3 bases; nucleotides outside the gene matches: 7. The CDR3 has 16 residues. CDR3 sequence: CASSESGGRRTDTQYF. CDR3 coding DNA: TGTGCCAGCAGTGAAAGTGGCGGGAGGCGAACAGATACGCAGTATTTT.

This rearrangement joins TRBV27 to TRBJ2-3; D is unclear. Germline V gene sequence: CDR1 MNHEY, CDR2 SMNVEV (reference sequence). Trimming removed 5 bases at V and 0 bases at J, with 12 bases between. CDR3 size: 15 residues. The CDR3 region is CASSRTDPSTDTQYF. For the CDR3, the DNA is TGTGCCAGCAGTAGAACAGATCCTAGCACAGATACGCAGTATTTT.

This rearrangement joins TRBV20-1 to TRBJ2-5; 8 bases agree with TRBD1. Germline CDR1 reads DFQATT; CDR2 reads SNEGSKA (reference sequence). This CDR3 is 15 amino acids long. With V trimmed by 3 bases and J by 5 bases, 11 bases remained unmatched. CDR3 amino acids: CSASRAGGSGETQYF. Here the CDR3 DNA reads TGCAGTGCTAGTAGGGCAGGGGGCTCGGGGGAGACCCAGTACTTC.

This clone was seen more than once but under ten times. CDR3 DNA: TGTGCCAGCAGCGTAGAGCTAGCGGGGGATCATGAGCAGTTCTTC. This encodes CASSVELAGDHEQFF. The chain links TRBV9 to TRBJ2-1; TRBD2 matches 10 bases. The germline V gene has CDR1 SGDLS and CDR2 YYNGEE. The trim removed 0 bases at V and 8 bases at J, leaving 5 bases unmatched. The length of the CDR3 is 15 residues.

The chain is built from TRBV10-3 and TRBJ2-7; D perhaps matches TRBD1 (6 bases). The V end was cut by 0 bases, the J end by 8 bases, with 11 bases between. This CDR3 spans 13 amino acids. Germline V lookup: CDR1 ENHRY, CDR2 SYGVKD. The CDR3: CAISESRTDQQYF. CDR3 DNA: TGTGCCATCAGTGAGTCTAGGACAGACCAGCAGTACTTC.

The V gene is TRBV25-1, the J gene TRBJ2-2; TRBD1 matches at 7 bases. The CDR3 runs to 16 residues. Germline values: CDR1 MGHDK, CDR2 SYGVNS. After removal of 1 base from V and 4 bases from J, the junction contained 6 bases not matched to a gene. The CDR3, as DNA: TGTGCCAGCAGTGAATGGAGCGCAGGGGGCACCGGGGAGCTGTTTTTT. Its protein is CASSEWSAGGTGELFF.

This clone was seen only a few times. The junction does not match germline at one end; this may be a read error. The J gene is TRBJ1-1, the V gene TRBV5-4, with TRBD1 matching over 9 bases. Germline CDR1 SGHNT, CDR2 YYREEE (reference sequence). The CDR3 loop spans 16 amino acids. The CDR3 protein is CASSLGGDRVKTEAFF. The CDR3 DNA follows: TGTGCCAGCAGCTTGGGCGGGGACAGGGTGAAGACTGAAGCTTTCTTT.

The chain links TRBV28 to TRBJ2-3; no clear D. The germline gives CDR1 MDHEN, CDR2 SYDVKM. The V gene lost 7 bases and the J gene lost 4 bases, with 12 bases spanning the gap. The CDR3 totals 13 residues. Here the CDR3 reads CASTGPPADTQYF. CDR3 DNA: TGTGCCAGCACAGGCCCCCCCGCAGATACGCAGTATTTT. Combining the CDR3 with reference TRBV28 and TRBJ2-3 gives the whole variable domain DVKVTQSSRYLVKRTGEKVFLECVQDMDHENMFWYRQDPGLGLRLIYFSYDVKMKEKGDIPEGYSVSREKKERFSLILESASTNQTSMYLCASTGPPADTQYFGPGTRLTVL.

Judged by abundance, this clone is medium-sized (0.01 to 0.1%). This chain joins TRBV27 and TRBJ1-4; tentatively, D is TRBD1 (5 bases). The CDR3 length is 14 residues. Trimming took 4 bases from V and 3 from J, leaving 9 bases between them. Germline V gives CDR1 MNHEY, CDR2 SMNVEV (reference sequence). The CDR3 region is CASSSRQPNEKLFF. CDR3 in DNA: TGTGCCAGCAGTTCCCGACAGCCTAATGAAAAACTGTTTTTT.

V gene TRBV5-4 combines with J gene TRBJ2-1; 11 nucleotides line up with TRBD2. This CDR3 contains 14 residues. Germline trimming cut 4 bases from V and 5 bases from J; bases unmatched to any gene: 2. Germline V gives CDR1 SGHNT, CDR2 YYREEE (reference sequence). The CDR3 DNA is TGTGCCAGCAGCGGGACTAGCGGAGACAATGAGCAGTTCTTC. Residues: CASSGTSGDNEQFF.

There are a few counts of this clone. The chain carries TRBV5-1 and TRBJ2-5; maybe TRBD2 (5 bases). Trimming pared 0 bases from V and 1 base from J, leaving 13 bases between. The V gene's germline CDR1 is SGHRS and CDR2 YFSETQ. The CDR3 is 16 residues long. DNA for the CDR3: TGCGCCAGCAGCTTGGAGCCGAGGGCGCCCCAAGAGACCCAGTACTTC. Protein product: CASSLEPRAPQETQYF.